This T cell receptor beta chain was identified in a study of T cells in Graves' hyperthyroidism and ophthalmopathy. Study details: Peripheral blood was taken when the disease was first diagnosed, before any treatment began.

When ophthalmopathy did not progress within 18 months, Graves' hyperthyroidism was considered stable. Study-level results: Most thyroid clonotypes expanded above 0.001 appeared in blood too.

Germline assignment: CDR1 DFQATT and CDR2 SNEGSKA (reference sequence). CDR3 size: 16 residues. The trim removed 0 bases at V and 1 base at J, leaving 5 bases unmatched. RNA transcripts yielded amplified TCR beta CDR3 regions. The HTBI set primed first-round TCR CDR3 RT-PCR. TCRdb itself ran the multiplex PCR reads through MiXCR, one entry per CDR3 protein. The table lists approximately 400,000 distinct CDR3 sequences, around 14% of them singletons. This clonotype was recorded once. What it recognizes is unknown. The V call is TRBV20-1, the J call TRBJ2-2; TRBD2 agrees at 7 bases. This clonotype was sampled from a woman in her 30s with Graves' hyperthyroidism. Sequenced: blood. CDR3 bases: TGCAGTGCTAGAGATGCCGCTAGCGGGAACACCGGGGAGCTGTTTTTT. Translated: CSARDAASGNTGELFF.